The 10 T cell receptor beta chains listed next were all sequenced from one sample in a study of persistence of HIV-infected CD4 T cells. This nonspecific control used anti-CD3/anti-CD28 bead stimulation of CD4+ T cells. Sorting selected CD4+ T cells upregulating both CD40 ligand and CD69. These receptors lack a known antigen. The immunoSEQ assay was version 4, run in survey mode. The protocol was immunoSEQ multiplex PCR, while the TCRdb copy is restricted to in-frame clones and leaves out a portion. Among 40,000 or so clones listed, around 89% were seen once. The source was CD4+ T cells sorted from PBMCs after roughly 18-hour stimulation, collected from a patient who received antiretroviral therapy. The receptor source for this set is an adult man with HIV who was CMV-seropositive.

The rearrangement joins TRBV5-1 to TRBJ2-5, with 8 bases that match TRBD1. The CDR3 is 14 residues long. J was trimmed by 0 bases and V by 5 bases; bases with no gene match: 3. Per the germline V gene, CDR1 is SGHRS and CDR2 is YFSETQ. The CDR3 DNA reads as TGCGCCAGCAGTAAACAGGGGGACCAAGAGACCCAGTACTTC. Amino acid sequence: CASSKQGDQETQYF.

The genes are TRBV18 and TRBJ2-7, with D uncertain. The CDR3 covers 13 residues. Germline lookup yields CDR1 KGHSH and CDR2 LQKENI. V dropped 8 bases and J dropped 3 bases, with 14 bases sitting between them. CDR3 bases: TGTGCCAGCGCCCCCGGCGAAAACTACGAGCAGTACTTC. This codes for CASAPGENYEQYF.

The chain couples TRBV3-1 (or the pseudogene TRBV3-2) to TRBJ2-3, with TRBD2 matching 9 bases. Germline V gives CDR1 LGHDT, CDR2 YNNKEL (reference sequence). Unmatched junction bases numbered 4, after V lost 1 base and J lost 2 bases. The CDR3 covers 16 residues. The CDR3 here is CASSQGLAEFTDTQYF. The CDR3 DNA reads TGTGCCAGCAGCCAAGGACTAGCGGAATTCACAGATACGCAGTATTTT.

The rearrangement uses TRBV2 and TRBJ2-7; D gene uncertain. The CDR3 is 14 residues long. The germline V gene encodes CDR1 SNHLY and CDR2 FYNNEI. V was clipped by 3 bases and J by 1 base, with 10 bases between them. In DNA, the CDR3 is TGTGCCAGCAGTGAGACATCTCAGTCCTACGAGCAGTACTTC. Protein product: CASSETSQSYEQYF.

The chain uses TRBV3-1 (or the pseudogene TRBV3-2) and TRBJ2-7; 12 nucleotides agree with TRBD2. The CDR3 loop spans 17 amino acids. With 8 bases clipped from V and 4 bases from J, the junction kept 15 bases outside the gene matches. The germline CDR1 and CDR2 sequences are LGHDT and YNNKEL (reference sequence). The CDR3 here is CASGSTSGGPLAYEQYF. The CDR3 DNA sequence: TGTGCCAGCGGATCGACTAGCGGGGGACCTTTAGCGTACGAGCAGTACTTC.

The CDR3 region is CASTQAGTFTYEQYF. The CDR3 bases are TGTGCCAGCACCCAAGCCGGGACATTCACCTACGAGCAGTACTTC. This chain connects TRBV28 to TRBJ2-7; D possibly corresponds to TRBD1 (6 bases). The germline gives CDR1 MDHEN, CDR2 SYDVKM. V lost 7 bases, J lost 2 bases, and 18 bases lay in between. The CDR3 runs 15 residues.

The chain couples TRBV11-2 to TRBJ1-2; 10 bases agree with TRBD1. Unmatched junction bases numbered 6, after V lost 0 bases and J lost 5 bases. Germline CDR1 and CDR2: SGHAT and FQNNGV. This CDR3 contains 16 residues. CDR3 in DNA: TGTGCCAGCAGCTTAGATGGCGGGACAGGGGTATATGGCTACACCTTC. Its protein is CASSLDGGTGVYGYTF.

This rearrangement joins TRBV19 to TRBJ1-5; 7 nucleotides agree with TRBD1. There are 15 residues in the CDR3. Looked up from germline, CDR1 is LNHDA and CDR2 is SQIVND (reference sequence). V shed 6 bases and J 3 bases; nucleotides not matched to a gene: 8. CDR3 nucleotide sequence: TGTGCCAGTAGCTCCGCCAGGGGGGACAATCAGCCCCAGCATTTT. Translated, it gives CASSSARGDNQPQHF.

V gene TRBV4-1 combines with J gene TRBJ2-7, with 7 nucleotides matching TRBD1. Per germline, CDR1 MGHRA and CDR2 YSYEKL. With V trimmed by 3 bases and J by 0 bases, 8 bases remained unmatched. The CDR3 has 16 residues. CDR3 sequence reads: CASSHPDRVGSYEQYF. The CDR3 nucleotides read TGCGCCAGCAGCCACCCAGACAGGGTCGGCTCCTACGAGCAGTACTTC.

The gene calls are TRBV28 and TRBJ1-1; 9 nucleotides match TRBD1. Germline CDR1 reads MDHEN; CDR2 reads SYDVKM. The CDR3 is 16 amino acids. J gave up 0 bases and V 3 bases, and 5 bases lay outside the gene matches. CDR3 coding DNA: TGTGCCAGCAGTTTCACCGGGACAGGGATGAACACTGAAGCTTTCTTT. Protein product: CASSFTGTGMNTEAFF. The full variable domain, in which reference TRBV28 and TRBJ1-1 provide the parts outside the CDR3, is DVKVTQSSRYLVKRTGEKVFLECVQDMDHENMFWYRQDPGLGLRLIYFSYDVKMKEKGDIPEGYSVSREKKERFSLILESASTNQTSMYLCASSFTGTGMNTEAFFGQGTRLTVV.